A single sample is the source of the 31 T cell receptor beta chains below, sequenced in a study of vaccination and CD4 T cells after COVID-19. No antigen has been assigned to these receptors. An Oncomine TCR Beta short-read assay was used to sequence the DNA from cultured CD4+ T cells. TCRdb recomputed calls from the PCR reads with MiXCR, one row per CDR3 protein. The profile shows more than 2,000 distinct CDR3 sequences, roughly 28% of them singletons. Treatment defined: roughly 11-day PBMC culture with coronavirus spike peptide pools or control peptides (ViraFEST assay). Pre-COVID-19 pandemic sampling (2011-2018) yielded the unexposed donor's CD4+ T cells. The specimen was CD4+ T cells from blood, cultured in vitro. These receptors were collected from a human donor in good health.

The J gene is TRBJ2-7, the V gene TRBV7-9; D not resolved. Germline values: CDR1 SEHNR, CDR2 FQNEAQ (reference sequence). Trimming stripped 1 base from V and 2 bases from J, with 15 bases between. The CDR3 extends over 16 amino acids. CDR3 protein: CASSLEGSARPYEQYF. The CDR3 DNA reads as TGTGCCAGCAGCTTAGAGGGCAGTGCTAGACCCTACGAGCAGTACTTC.

The sample holds a few counts of this clonotype. V gene TRBV6-2 or TRBV6-3 combines with J gene TRBJ1-2; no definite D call. The CDR3 contains 13 residues. V was trimmed by 7 bases and J by 0 bases, leaving 9 bases between them. Germline loops: CDR1 MNHEY, CDR2 SVGEGT. The CDR3 spells CASNGGANYGYTF. CDR3 bases: TGTGCCAGCAACGGAGGAGCTAACTATGGCTACACCTTC.

V gene TRBV20-1 combines with J gene TRBJ2-5, with 11 bases fitting TRBD2. CDR1 is DFQATT, CDR2 SNEGSKA, per germline (reference sequence). V was clipped by 1 base and J by 5 bases; unmatched bases: 6. This CDR3 comprises 15 residues. This chain's CDR3 is CSARGSSGGRETQYF. The CDR3 DNA sequence: TGCAGTGCTAGAGGTTCTAGCGGGGGGCGGGAGACCCAGTACTTC.

This clonotype was observed a handful of times. The junction departs from germline at one end; a sequencing error may be responsible. The chain is built from TRBV20-1 and TRBJ1-5; D perhaps matches TRBD1 (5 bases). The length of the CDR3 is 14 residues. Germline values: CDR1 DFQATT, CDR2 SNEGSKA (reference sequence). The CDR3 DNA sequence: TGCAGTGCTGGAGAGGGGTATAGCAATCAGCCCCAGCATTTT. Residues: CSAGEGYSNQPQHF.

This clonotype has a handful of counts. V is TRBV6-1 and J is TRBJ2-5, with D possibly matching TRBD1 (6 bases). The V gene lost 6 bases and the J gene lost 0 bases, with 17 bases spanning the gap. Germline loops: CDR1 MNHNS, CDR2 SASEGT. CDR3 length: 16 residues. In DNA, the CDR3 is TGTGCCAGCAGGCCGAGGGGGAATGGCTACCAAGAGACCCAGTACTTC. It specifies CASRPRGNGYQETQYF.

This chain uses TRBV27 with TRBJ2-3; a possible D gene is TRBD2 (5 bases). CDR3 length equals 13 residues. V lost 2 bases, J lost 4 bases, and 7 bases lay in between. Germline assignment: CDR1 MNHEY and CDR2 SMNVEV (reference sequence). Here the CDR3 reads CASSLLDSDTQYF. The CDR3 DNA reads as TGTGCCAGCAGTTTACTGGACTCAGATACGCAGTATTTT.

This clonotype was counted a few times. This chain joins TRBV7-2 and TRBJ2-5; TRBD2 aligns across 11 bases. Germline V CDR1 and CDR2: SGHTA, FQGNSA. This CDR3 contains 17 residues. J gave up 2 bases and V 5 bases, and 10 bases lay outside the gene matches. The CDR3 loop is CASSAASGRLLQETQYF. The CDR3 DNA is TGTGCCAGCAGCGCAGCTAGCGGGAGGCTACTTCAAGAGACCCAGTACTTC.

V and J are TRBV2 and TRBJ2-7; D not resolved. The CDR3 loop spans 11 amino acids. Trimming shortened V by 4 bases and J by 3 bases, and 4 bases separated the two germline ends. Per the germline V gene, CDR1 is SNHLY and CDR2 is FYNNEI. The CDR3 loop is CASSVGYEQYF. The CDR3 nucleotides are TGTGCCAGCAGTGTGGGCTACGAGCAGTACTTC. Combining the CDR3 with reference TRBV2 and TRBJ2-7 gives the whole variable domain EPEVTQTPSHQVTQMGQEVILRCVPISNHLYFYWYRQILGQKVEFLVSFYNNEISEKSEIFDDQFSVERPDGSNFTLKIRSTKLEDSAMYFCASSVGYEQYFGPGTRLTVT.

The gene calls are TRBV20-1 and TRBJ1-2; possible D gene TRBD1, 6 bases. The germline V gene encodes CDR1 DFQATT and CDR2 SNEGSKA (reference sequence). The CDR3 consists of 13 residues. Between the trimmed V and J ends, which lost 5 bases and 2 bases, there was a span of 12 bases. For the CDR3, the DNA is TGCAGTGCTCGCCGGGGGGGCAACTATGGCTACACCTTC. Translation: CSARRGGNYGYTF.

A note on this clonotype: The junction and the germline gene differ at one end; a read error may be behind it. This chain connects TRBV19 to TRBJ2-7; the D gene is possibly TRBD2 (6 bases). CDR1 is LNHDA, CDR2 SQIVND, per germline (reference sequence). This CDR3 region has 12 residues. CDR3 coding DNA: TGTGCCAGTAGCGGGAGATCTGGCGAGCAGTGCTTC. Its protein product is CASSGRSGEQCF.

This clonotype was detected a few times. The chain couples TRBV24-1 to TRBJ1-1; no definite D call. The V end was cut by 5 bases, the J end by 3 bases, with 9 bases between. Germline CDR1 and CDR2: KGHDR and SFDVKD. This CDR3 is built from 13 residues. The CDR3: CATSGNSDTEAFF. The CDR3 DNA is TGTGCCACCAGTGGGAACAGCGACACTGAAGCTTTCTTT.

This chain joins TRBV6-2 or TRBV6-3 and TRBJ1-4; no clear D. The CDR3 has 16 amino acids. The V and J ends lost 6 bases and 5 bases respectively, with 19 bases between them. From germline, CDR1 is MNHEY and CDR2 SVGEGT. For the CDR3, the DNA is TGTGCCAGCAGACACTGGGGTGGACGGCAGAATGAAAAACTGTTTTTT. It is translated as CASRHWGGRQNEKLFF.

Within the sample, this clonotype is large. This chain links TRBV6-1 with TRBJ1-4; D is unresolved. CDR3 length equals 12 residues. In germline, CDR1 is MNHNS, CDR2 SASEGT. Trimming stripped 8 bases from V and 4 bases from J, with 8 bases between. The DNA for the CDR3 is TGTGCCAGCGGCACTTATAATGAAAAACTGTTTTTT. It encodes CASGTYNEKLFF.

V gene TRBV2 combines with J gene TRBJ2-7; D gene unclear. Germline CDR1 is SNHLY and CDR2 is FYNNEI. V lost 6 bases and J 6 bases, leaving 24 bases between the germline ends. This CDR3 is 16 amino acids long. CDR3 loop: CASRIMGFSGAGEQYF. In DNA form, the CDR3 reads TGTGCCAGCAGGATAATGGGTTTCTCTGGAGCAGGCGAGCAGTACTTC.

This clonotype is a singleton in its sample. A much larger clone lies one base from this, so it may be a read error. The rearrangement joins TRBV10-3 to TRBJ2-7, with TRBD1 identical over 9 bases. Trimming at V came to 10 bases and at J to 4 bases, leaving 11 bases not matched to a gene. The germline V gene has CDR1 ENHRY and CDR2 SYGVKD. There are 14 residues in the CDR3. The CDR3 loop is CATSRDRDSYEQYF. CDR3 nucleotides: TGTGCCACCAGCCGGGACAGGGATTCTTACGAGCAGTACTTC.

V usage is TRBV20-1 and J usage is TRBJ2-7, with a tentative D call TRBD1 (6 bases). CDR1 DFQATT and CDR2 SNEGSKA come from the germline V gene (reference sequence). This CDR3 is built from 14 residues. The V gene lost 5 bases and the J gene lost 6 bases, with 20 bases spanning the gap. CDR3: CSAPQASGVGEQYF. Written as DNA, the CDR3 is TGCAGTGCTCCACAGGCCTCAGGGGTCGGCGAGCAGTACTTC.

The rearrangement links TRBV4-1 to TRBJ1-1; 7 nucleotides line up with TRBD1. This CDR3 region has 16 residues. Germline CDR1 is MGHRA and CDR2 is YSYEKL. J was trimmed by 3 bases and V by 0 bases; bases with no gene match: 7. Written as DNA, the CDR3 is TGCGCCAGCAGCCAAGAATTGAGGACAGGATACACTGAAGCTTTCTTT. The encoded protein is CASSQELRTGYTEAFF.

Note on this clonotype: Sequence at one end of the junction differs from germline and may be a read error. V gene TRBV24-1 combines with J gene TRBJ2-1; tentative D call: TRBD2 (6 bases). The CDR3 is 15 residues long. Germline lookup yields CDR1 KGHDR and CDR2 SFDVKD. In DNA form, the CDR3 reads TGTGCCACCAGTGGGGGACTCCGGGGTGACAATGTGCAGTTCTTC. It encodes CATSGGLRGDNVQFF.

This chain uses TRBV6-2 or TRBV6-3 with TRBJ1-1; D is perhaps TRBD1 (5 bases). With 6 bases removed from V and 6 bases from J, the gap between germline ends came to 26 bases. Germline-derived CDR1 and CDR2 are MNHEY and SVGEGT. This CDR3 has 17 residues. CDR3 sequence reads: CASRRRDGGPRGAEAFF. The CDR3 DNA follows: TGTGCCAGCAGGAGACGGGACGGAGGACCCCGGGGCGCTGAAGCTTTCTTT.

The chain is built from TRBV4-1 and TRBJ1-3; a weak D match, TRBD1 (6 bases). The length of the CDR3 is 15 residues. Trimming took off 4 bases at V and 4 bases at J, with 14 bases between the two ends. Germline CDR1 and CDR2: MGHRA and YSYEKL. The CDR3 coding sequence is TGCGCCAGCAGCCGACAAATCAGGGGAGGAAACACCATATATTTT. Translated: CASSRQIRGGNTIYF.

The gene calls are TRBV11-2 and TRBJ1-1; TRBD1 is a possible D gene (6 bases). The germline gives CDR1 SGHAT, CDR2 FQNNGV. This CDR3 comprises 15 residues. V was shortened by 5 bases and J by 4 bases, with 17 bases between the two germline ends. The CDR3 loop reads CASSTDSSFGTEAFF. The CDR3 coding sequence is TGTGCCAGCAGCACGGACAGTTCATTCGGCACTGAAGCTTTCTTT.

This clonotype showed up just a few times. The chain has TRBV19 and TRBJ1-1; perhaps TRBD1 as D (5 bases). The germline V gene encodes CDR1 LNHDA and CDR2 SQIVND (reference sequence). The CDR3 is 13 residues long. Trimming took 4 bases from V and 1 from J, leaving 7 bases between them. CDR3 amino acids: CASSRGTNTEAFF. CDR3 bases: TGTGCCAGTAGTAGGGGGACGAACACTGAAGCTTTCTTT.

The chain couples TRBV5-1 to TRBJ2-7, with a weak D call TRBD1 (6 bases). This CDR3 has 16 residues. Germline V gene data show CDR1 as SGHRS and CDR2 as YFSETQ. Trimming took 0 bases from V and 0 from J, leaving 13 bases between them. The CDR3 is CASSLALGTNSYEQYF. As DNA, the CDR3 is TGCGCCAGCAGCTTGGCCCTCGGGACAAACTCCTACGAGCAGTACTTC.

This clonotype was seen only a few times. V gene TRBV2 combines with J gene TRBJ2-5, with TRBD2 matching 10 bases. The junction had 6 bases not matched to a gene; V was cut back by 6 bases and J by 2 bases. The V gene's germline CDR1 is SNHLY and CDR2 FYNNEI. The CDR3 spans 15 residues. The CDR3 spells CASRMLAGVQETQYF. The CDR3 DNA follows: TGTGCCAGCAGGATGCTAGCGGGGGTGCAAGAGACCCAGTACTTC.

The chain has TRBV20-1 and TRBJ1-4, with TRBD1 matching 8 bases. The CDR3 contains 13 residues. CDR1 and CDR2 (germline): DFQATT, SNEGSKA (reference sequence). CDR3 sequence: CSTQGAANEKLFF. In nucleotides, the CDR3 is TGCAGCACCCAGGGGGCGGCTAATGAAAAACTGTTTTTT.

This clonotype has just a few counts. V and J are TRBV5-1 and TRBJ1-2, with D unclear. CDR3 size: 12 residues. Per the germline V gene, CDR1 is SGHRS and CDR2 is YFSETQ. The V end lost 7 bases, the J end lost 3 bases, and 10 bases lay between the germline ends. The CDR3 coding sequence is TGCGCCAGCTCAATATCGGACTATGGCTACACCTTC. It translates to CASSISDYGYTF.

This clonotype has more than one count but fewer than ten. The V call is TRBV12-3 or TRBV12-4, the J call TRBJ2-6; possibly TRBD1 or TRBD2 for D (5 bases each). The CDR3 is 18 amino acids. With 6 bases removed from V and 1 base from J, the gap between germline ends came to 19 bases. This CDR3 is CASRPGQGRVSGANVLTF. The CDR3 bases are TGTGCCAGCAGGCCGGGGCAGGGAAGGGTTTCTGGGGCCAACGTCCTGACTTTC.

The genes are TRBV18 and TRBJ1-5; 8 nucleotides agree with TRBD1. Germline-derived CDR1 and CDR2 are KGHSH and LQKENI. CDR3 length equals 15 residues. After removal of 5 bases from V and 0 bases from J, the junction contained 3 bases not matched to a gene. The chain's CDR3 is CASSIGQGSNQPQHF. The CDR3 nucleotides are TGTGCCAGCTCAATCGGACAGGGTAGCAATCAGCCCCAGCATTTT.

This clonotype was recorded a few times. The chain links TRBV7-9 to TRBJ1-4; 9 nucleotides agree with TRBD1. The CDR3 runs to 18 residues. In germline, CDR1 is SEHNR, CDR2 FQNEAQ (reference sequence). V trimming: 5 bases; J trimming: 0 bases; junction bases outside the gene matches: 10. As DNA, the CDR3 is TGTGCCAGCAGCCTAGGACAGGGGCGTAGTGCAACTAATGAAAAACTGTTTTTT. This gives the protein CASSLGQGRSATNEKLFF.

This chain links TRBV6-2 or TRBV6-3 with TRBJ2-1; unclear D gene. CDR1 is MNHEY, CDR2 SVGEGT, per germline. This CDR3 comprises 16 residues. V lost 5 bases to trimming and J lost 0 bases, with 14 bases between them. Here the CDR3 reads CASSTLGGSSYNEQFF. CDR3 DNA: TGTGCCAGCAGTACCCTCGGCGGCAGCTCCTACAATGAGCAGTTCTTC.

The gene calls are TRBV7-9 and TRBJ2-3, with D possibly matching TRBD2 (6 bases). Germline values: CDR1 SEHNR, CDR2 FQNEAQ (reference sequence). Trimming stripped 6 bases from V and 4 bases from J, with 17 bases between. This CDR3 has 15 residues. CDR3 residues: CASRARAEGSDTQYF. The CDR3 DNA reads TGTGCCAGCAGAGCTAGGGCGGAGGGATCAGATACGCAGTATTTT.